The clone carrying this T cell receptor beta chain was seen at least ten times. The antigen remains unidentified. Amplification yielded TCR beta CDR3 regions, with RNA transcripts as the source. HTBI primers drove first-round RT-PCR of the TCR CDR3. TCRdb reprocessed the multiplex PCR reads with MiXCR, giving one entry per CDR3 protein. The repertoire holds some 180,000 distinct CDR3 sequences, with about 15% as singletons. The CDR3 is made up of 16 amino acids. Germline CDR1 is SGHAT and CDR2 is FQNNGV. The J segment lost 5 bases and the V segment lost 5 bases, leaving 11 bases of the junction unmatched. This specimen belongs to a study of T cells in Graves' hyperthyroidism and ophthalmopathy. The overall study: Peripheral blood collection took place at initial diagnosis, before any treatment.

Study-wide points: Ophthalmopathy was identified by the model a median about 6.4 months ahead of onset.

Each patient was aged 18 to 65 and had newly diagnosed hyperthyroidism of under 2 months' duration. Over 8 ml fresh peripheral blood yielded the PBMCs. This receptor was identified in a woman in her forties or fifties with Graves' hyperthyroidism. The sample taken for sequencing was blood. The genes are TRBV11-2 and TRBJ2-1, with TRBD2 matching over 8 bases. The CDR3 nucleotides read TGTGCCAGCAGCCCGGGACTAGACCCTGGACACAATGAGCAGTTCTTC. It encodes CASSPGLDPGHNEQFF.